The sample holds a few counts of the clone carrying this TCR beta chain. Germline V gene data show CDR1 as SGHVS and CDR2 as FQNEAQ. V was trimmed by 5 bases and J by 6 bases, leaving 21 bases between them. This CDR3 has 16 residues. TCRdb used MiXCR to reprocess the 5' RACE reads, holding one entry per CDR3 protein. This sample yields about 27,000 distinct CDR3 sequences, of which 4% to 4.5% are seen a single time; 4% to 4.5% belongs to the top ten. The data originate from a study of early T cells in non-severe SARS-CoV-2 infection. The specimen sequenced was whole blood. This clonotype was obtained from an adult who was a healthcare worker with PCR-confirmed SARS-CoV-2 infection or an uninfected control (not recorded which). The J gene is TRBJ2-3, the V gene TRBV7-8, with D perhaps TRBD2 (5 bases). The DNA of the CDR3 is TGTGCCAGCAGCCCTAATTCGGCGGAGGCCGGGGATACGCAGTATTTT. Protein: CASSPNSAEAGDTQYF.